What follows are 7 T cell receptor beta chains derived from one specimen sequenced in a study of OX40 agonist ivuxolimab in advanced cancers. Only in-frame clones appear in the TCRdb table, and some are missing; sequencing was by immunoSEQ multiplex PCR. The table has some 44,000 clones, 86% seen once. The material sequenced was CD4+ or CD8+ T cells sorted from blood, taken in a trial of the OX40 agonist ivuxolimab. The receptors come from an adult with an advanced solid tumor such as melanoma, head and neck, liver or kidney cancer.

CDR3 in amino acids: CATSRAGQGANQPQHF. The CDR3 coding sequence is TGTGCCACCAGCAGAGCGGGACAGGGCGCCAATCAGCCCCAGCATTTT. The J gene is TRBJ1-5, the V gene TRBV15, with 9 bases identical to TRBD1. With V trimmed by 1 base and J by 3 bases, 4 bases remained unmatched. The germline CDR1 and CDR2 sequences are LNHNV and YYDKDF (reference sequence). The CDR3 loop spans 16 amino acids.

V gene TRBV7-9 combines with J gene TRBJ2-7; D is ambiguous. Trimming removed 1 base at V and 3 bases at J, with 10 bases between. Germline assignment: CDR1 SEHNR and CDR2 FQNEAQ (reference sequence). This CDR3 spans 14 amino acids. CDR3 loop: CASSLEVGFYEQYV. CDR3 nucleotides: TGTGCCAGCAGCTTAGAAGTAGGGTTCTACGAGCAGTACGTC.

This clone was detected once. The chain links TRBV11-2 to TRBJ2-1, with 9 bases matching TRBD1. The CDR3 extends over 13 amino acids. J lost 9 bases, V lost 5 bases, and 5 bases had no gene match. Germline lookup yields CDR1 SGHAT and CDR2 FQNNGV. CDR3 DNA: TGTGCCAGCAGCCACGGGACAGGGTCTGAGCAGTTCTTC. Translating gives CASSHGTGSEQFF. Variable domain in full (rest from reference TRBV11-2 and TRBJ2-1): EAGVAQSPRYKIIEKRQSVAFWCNPISGHATLYWYQQILGQGPKLLIQFQNNGVVDDSQLPKDRFSAERLKGVDSTLKIQPAKLEDSAVYLCASSHGTGSEQFFGPGTRLTVL.

This rearrangement joins TRBV16 to TRBJ1-2; 10 bases are a match to TRBD1. CDR1 KGHSY and CDR2 FQNENV come from the germline V gene. Germline trimming cut 3 bases from V and 3 bases from J; bases unmatched to any gene: 4. The CDR3 extends over 15 amino acids. CDR3 protein: CASSHPDRGDYGYTF. CDR3 sequence (DNA): TGTGCCAGCAGCCACCCGGACAGGGGGGACTATGGCTACACCTTC.

The chain combines TRBV7-9 with TRBJ2-7, with a possible D match to TRBD2 (5 bases). Germline CDR1 is SEHNR and CDR2 is FQNEAQ (reference sequence). The CDR3 extends over 13 amino acids. V was cut by 5 bases and J by 4 bases, with 12 bases left in between. The CDR3 DNA follows: TGTGCCAGCAGCCCAACGGACTTTTACGAGCAGTACGTC. Translating it yields CASSPTDFYEQYV.

This clone has a single count. The chain is built from TRBV7-9 and TRBJ2-2, with D possibly being TRBD1 or TRBD2 (5 bases each). The CDR3 loop spans 16 amino acids. Germline values: CDR1 SEHNR, CDR2 FQNEAQ (reference sequence). The V gene lost 1 base and the J gene lost 5 bases, with 14 bases spanning the gap. Written as DNA, the CDR3 is TGTGCCAGCAGCTTAGGAGGGGCGGAAAGGACCGGGGAGCTGTTTTTT. This codes for CASSLGGAERTGELFF.

This chain connects TRBV7-6 to TRBJ2-3, with D hard to call. The CDR3 totals 13 residues. With 4 bases removed from V and 6 bases from J, the gap between germline ends came to 11 bases. Germline CDR1 reads SGHVS; CDR2 reads FNYEAQ. CDR3 bases: TGTGCCAGCAGCTCCGGACCGCAGGATACGCAGTATTTT. The encoded protein is CASSSGPQDTQYF.